This T cell receptor (beta chain) was documented in a study of T cell responses to AZD1222 COVID-19 vaccine. A few counts support this clone. The table came from immunoSEQ multiplex PCR; TCRdb's copy has only in-frame clones and leaves some out. The sample lists around 120,000 clones, over 75% occurring once. The CDR3 length is 13 residues. The V end was cut by 1 base, the J end by 4 bases, with 8 bases between. The germline V gene has CDR1 SNHLY and CDR2 FYNNEI. The receptor was isolated from an adult in good health. J is TRBJ2-7 and V is TRBV2, with D tentatively TRBD1 (6 bases). The sample was peripheral blood, taken on day 0 of AZD1222 vaccination. The CDR3 region has the DNA TGTGCCAGCAGTGAAGGGACAGCTTACGAGCAGTACTTC. It codes for CASSEGTAYEQYF.